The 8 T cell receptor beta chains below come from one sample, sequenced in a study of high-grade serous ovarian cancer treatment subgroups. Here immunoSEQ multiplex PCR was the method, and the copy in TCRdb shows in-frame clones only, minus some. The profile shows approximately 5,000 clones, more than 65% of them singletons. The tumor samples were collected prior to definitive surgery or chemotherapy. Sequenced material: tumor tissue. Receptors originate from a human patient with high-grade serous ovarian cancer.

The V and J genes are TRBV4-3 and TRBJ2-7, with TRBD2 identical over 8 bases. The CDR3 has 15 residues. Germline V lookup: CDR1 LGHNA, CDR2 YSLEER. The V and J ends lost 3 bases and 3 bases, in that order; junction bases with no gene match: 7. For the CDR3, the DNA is TGCGCCAGCAGCCATTCTCCCGGGGGGGGCTACGAGCAGTACTTC. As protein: CASSHSPGGGYEQYF.

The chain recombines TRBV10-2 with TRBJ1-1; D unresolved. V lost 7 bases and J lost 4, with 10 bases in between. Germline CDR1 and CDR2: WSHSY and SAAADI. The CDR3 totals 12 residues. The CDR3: CASMQRFTEAFF. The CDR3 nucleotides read TGCGCCAGCATGCAGAGATTCACTGAAGCTTTCTTT.

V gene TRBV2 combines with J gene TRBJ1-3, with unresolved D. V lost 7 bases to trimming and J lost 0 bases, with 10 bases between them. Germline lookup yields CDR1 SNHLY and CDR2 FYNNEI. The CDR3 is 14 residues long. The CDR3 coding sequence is TGTGCCAGCATTACAGAAACCTCTGGAAACACCATATATTTT. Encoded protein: CASITETSGNTIYF.

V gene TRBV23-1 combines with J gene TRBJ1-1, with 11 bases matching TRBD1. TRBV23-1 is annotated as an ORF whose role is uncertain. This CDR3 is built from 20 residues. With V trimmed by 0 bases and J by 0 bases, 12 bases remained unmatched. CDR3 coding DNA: TGCGCCAGCAGTCAATCGATCTTGGGGGACAGGGGGTCCATGAACACTGAAGCTTTCTTT. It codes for CASSQSILGDRGSMNTEAFF.

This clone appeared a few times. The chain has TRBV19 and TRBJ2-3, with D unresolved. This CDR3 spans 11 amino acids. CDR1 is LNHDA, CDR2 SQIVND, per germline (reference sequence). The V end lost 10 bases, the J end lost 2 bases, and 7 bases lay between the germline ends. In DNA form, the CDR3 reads TGTGCCACCGGATACACAGATACGCAGTATTTT. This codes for CATGYTDTQYF.

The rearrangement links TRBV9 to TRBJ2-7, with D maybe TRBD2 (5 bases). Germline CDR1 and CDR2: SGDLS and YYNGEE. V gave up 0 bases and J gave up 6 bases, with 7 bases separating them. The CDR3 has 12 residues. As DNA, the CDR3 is TGTGCCAGCAGCGTAGTTGAGGGCGAGCAGTACTTC. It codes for CASSVVEGEQYF. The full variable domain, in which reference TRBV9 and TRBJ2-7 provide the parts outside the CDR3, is DSGVTQTPKHLITATGQRVTLRCSPRSGDLSVYWYQQSLDQGLQFLIQYYNGEERAKGNILERFSAQQFPDLHSELNLSSLELGDSALYFCASSVVEGEQYFGPGTRLTVT.

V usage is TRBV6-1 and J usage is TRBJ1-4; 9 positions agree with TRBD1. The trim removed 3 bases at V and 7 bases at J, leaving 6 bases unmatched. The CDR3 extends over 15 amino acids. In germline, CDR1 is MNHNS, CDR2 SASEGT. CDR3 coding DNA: TGTGCCAGCAGTGACATTGGACAGGGGTTTGAAAAACTGTTTTTT. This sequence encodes CASSDIGQGFEKLFF.

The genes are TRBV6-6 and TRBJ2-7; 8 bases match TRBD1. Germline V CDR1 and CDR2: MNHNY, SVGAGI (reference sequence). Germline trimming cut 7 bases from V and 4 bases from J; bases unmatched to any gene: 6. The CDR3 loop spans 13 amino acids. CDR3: CASMVQGVYEQYF. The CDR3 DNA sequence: TGTGCCAGCATGGTACAGGGGGTTTACGAGCAGTACTTC.